Following are 13 T cell receptor beta chains from one sample sequenced in a study of cytomegalovirus exposure and HLA in healthy donors. In the PCR, 60 Vbeta and 13 Jbeta primers were used. TCRdb keeps only in-frame clones here, not all; method: immunoSEQ multiplex PCR. The repertoire includes fewer than 110,000 clones, approximately 76% of them detected once, and 2% to 3% sits in the top ten. The sample was PBMCs. These receptors all come from a man between 18 and 35 years old in good health and CMV-seronegative.

This rearrangement joins TRBV18 to TRBJ2-2; perhaps TRBD1 as D (5 bases). V lost 2 bases and J lost 3, with 10 bases in between. The CDR3 totals 15 residues. Per the germline V gene, CDR1 is KGHSH and CDR2 is LQKENI. The CDR3 DNA follows: TGTGCCAGCTCACCAGTGCAAGGGGACACCGGGGAGCTGTTTTTT. Encoded protein: CASSPVQGDTGELFF.

J is TRBJ2-1 and V is TRBV4-1, with TRBD2 matching 8 bases. The germline V gene encodes CDR1 MGHRA and CDR2 YSYEKL. This CDR3 spans 17 amino acids. J was trimmed by 0 bases and V by 0 bases; bases with no gene match: 4. Here the CDR3 DNA reads TGCGCCAGCAGCCAAGACAGCGGGGGATCCTCCTACAATGAGCAGTTCTTC. Its translation: CASSQDSGGSSYNEQFF.

The gene calls are TRBV2 and TRBJ2-7; 9 positions agree with TRBD1. The CDR3 contains 14 residues. V trimming: 8 bases; J trimming: 1 base; junction bases outside the gene matches: 6. Germline values: CDR1 SNHLY, CDR2 FYNNEI. CDR3 DNA: TGTGCCAGCCGACGGGACAGGGCTTCCTACGAGCAGTACTTC. Translation: CASRRDRASYEQYF.

This chain links TRBV18 with TRBJ2-2; 9 bases are shared with TRBD1. Trimming removed 2 bases from V and 7 bases from J; junction bases left unmatched: 5. Germline V gives CDR1 KGHSH, CDR2 LQKENI. The CDR3 runs to 15 residues. This CDR3 is CASSPSGQGIGELFF. The CDR3 nucleotides are TGTGCCAGCTCACCATCGGGACAGGGAATCGGGGAGCTGTTTTTT.

J is TRBJ2-1 and V is TRBV2; 11 bases fit TRBD2. V dropped 8 bases and J dropped 6; count of bases not matched to a gene: 6. The CDR3 consists of 14 residues. Germline lookup yields CDR1 SNHLY and CDR2 FYNNEI. As DNA, the CDR3 is TGTGCCAGCTCCGGGACTAGCGGTTCCAATGAGCAGTTCTTC. Its translation is CASSGTSGSNEQFF.

V and J are TRBV19 and TRBJ2-6; no firm D call. The CDR3 has 15 amino acids. Germline V CDR1 and CDR2: LNHDA, SQIVND (reference sequence). V lost 5 bases and J lost 0, with 8 bases in between. CDR3 nucleotides: TGTGCCAGTAGTGGGCCACCCTCTGGGGCCAACGTCCTGACTTTC. As protein: CASSGPPSGANVLTF.

This sequence joins TRBV5-4 and TRBJ2-1; 10 bases match TRBD2. Germline V CDR1 and CDR2: SGHNT, YYREEE (reference sequence). Germline trimming cut 3 bases from V and 0 bases from J; bases unmatched to any gene: 3. The CDR3 loop spans 16 amino acids. CDR3 nucleotide sequence: TGTGCCAGCAGCTCACAGCGGGGGGGCTCCTACAATGAGCAGTTCTTC. This translates into CASSSQRGGSYNEQFF.

This chain connects TRBV7-9 to TRBJ2-5; 9 bases agree with TRBD2. Germline CDR1 reads SEHNR; CDR2 reads FQNEAQ (reference sequence). The length of the CDR3 is 16 residues. Trimming removed 4 bases from V and 3 bases from J; junction bases left unmatched: 9. The CDR3 is CASSSEDLAGKETQYF. The CDR3 DNA follows: TGTGCCAGCAGCTCAGAGGATCTAGCGGGGAAAGAGACCCAGTACTTC.

The chain uses TRBV7-2 and TRBJ2-3, with 8 bases that match TRBD2. V lost 4 bases and J lost 4; bases outside the gene matches: 10. The germline CDR1 and CDR2 sequences are SGHTA and FQGNSA. This CDR3 has 16 residues. The CDR3 spells CASSSLSGLVADTQYF. CDR3 DNA sequence: TGTGCCAGCAGCTCACTATCGGGACTAGTCGCAGATACGCAGTATTTT.

This chain joins TRBV28 and TRBJ2-4; possible D gene TRBD1, 6 bases. The CDR3 consists of 14 residues. V lost 3 bases, J lost 10 bases, and 16 bases lay in between. The germline V gene has CDR1 MDHEN and CDR2 SYDVKM. The CDR3 region has the DNA TGTGCCAGCAGTTTGGTCCCAGGGGCACGGATTCAGTACTTC. Translating gives CASSLVPGARIQYF.

This chain joins TRBV5-4 and TRBJ2-3, with TRBD2 matching over 12 bases. The ends lost 7 bases at V and 5 bases at J; junction bases unmatched: 8. CDR1 is SGHNT, CDR2 YYREEE, per germline (reference sequence). The CDR3 sequence is 15 residues long. CDR3 loop: CASSPQTSGGDTQYF. Here the CDR3 DNA reads TGTGCCAGCTCTCCCCAGACTAGCGGGGGAGATACGCAGTATTTT.

The chain links TRBV19 to TRBJ2-3; TRBD2 matches 7 bases. The V and J ends lost 3 bases and 8 bases, in that order; junction bases with no gene match: 11. CDR1 LNHDA and CDR2 SQIVND come from the germline V gene (reference sequence). The CDR3 has 15 amino acids. CDR3 nucleotide sequence: TGTGCCAGTAGTATGTTAGCGGGTACCTCGGGTACGCAGTATTTT. The encoded protein is CASSMLAGTSGTQYF.

This chain uses TRBV10-3 with TRBJ1-2; maybe TRBD1 (6 bases). Germline CDR1 is ENHRY and CDR2 is SYGVKD. The CDR3 has 13 amino acids. Trimming pared 6 bases from V and 13 bases from J, leaving 21 bases between. CDR3 sequence: CAIRPRPGGTCTF. The CDR3 DNA reads TGTGCCATCAGGCCTCGTCCGGGGGGGACATGCACCTTC.